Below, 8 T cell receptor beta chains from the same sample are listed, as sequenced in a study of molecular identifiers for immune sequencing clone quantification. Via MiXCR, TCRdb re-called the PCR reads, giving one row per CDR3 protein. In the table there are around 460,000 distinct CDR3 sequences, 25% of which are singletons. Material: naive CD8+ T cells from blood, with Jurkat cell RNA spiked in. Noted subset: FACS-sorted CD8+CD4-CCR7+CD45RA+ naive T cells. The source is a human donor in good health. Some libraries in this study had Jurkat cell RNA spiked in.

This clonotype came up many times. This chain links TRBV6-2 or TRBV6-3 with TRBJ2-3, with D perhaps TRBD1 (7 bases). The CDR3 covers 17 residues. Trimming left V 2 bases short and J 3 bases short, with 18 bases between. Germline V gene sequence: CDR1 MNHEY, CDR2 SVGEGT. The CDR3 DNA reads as TGTGCCAGCAGTTACGTTCGGGGGACAGCGATGACAGATACGCAGTATTTT. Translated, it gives CASSYVRGTAMTDTQYF.

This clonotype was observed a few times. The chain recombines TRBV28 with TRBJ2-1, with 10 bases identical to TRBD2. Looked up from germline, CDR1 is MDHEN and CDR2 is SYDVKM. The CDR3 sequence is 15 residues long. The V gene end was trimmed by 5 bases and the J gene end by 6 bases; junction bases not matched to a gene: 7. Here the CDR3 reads CASSPGTSESNEQFF. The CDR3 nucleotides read TGTGCCAGCAGTCCCGGGACTAGCGAATCCAATGAGCAGTTCTTC.

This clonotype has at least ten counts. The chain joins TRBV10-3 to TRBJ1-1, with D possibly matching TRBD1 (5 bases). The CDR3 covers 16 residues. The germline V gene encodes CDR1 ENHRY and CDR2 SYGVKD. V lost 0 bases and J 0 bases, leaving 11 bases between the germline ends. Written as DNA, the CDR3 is TGTGCCATCAGTGAGTCGCTTGTGGGGGTGAACACTGAAGCTTTCTTT. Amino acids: CAISESLVGVNTEAFF.

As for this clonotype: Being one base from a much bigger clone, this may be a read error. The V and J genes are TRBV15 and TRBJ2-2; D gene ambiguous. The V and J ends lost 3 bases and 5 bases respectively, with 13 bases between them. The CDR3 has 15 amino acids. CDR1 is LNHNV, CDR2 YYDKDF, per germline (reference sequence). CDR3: CATSSESITTGELFF. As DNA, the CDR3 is TGTGCCACCAGCAGCGAAAGTATTACAACCGGGGAGCTGTTTTTT.

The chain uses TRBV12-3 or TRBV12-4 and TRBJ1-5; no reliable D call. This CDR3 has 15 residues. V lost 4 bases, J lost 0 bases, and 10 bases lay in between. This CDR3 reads CASSYGVGSNQPQHF. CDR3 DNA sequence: TGTGCCAGCAGTTACGGGGTCGGTAGCAATCAGCCCCAGCATTTT.

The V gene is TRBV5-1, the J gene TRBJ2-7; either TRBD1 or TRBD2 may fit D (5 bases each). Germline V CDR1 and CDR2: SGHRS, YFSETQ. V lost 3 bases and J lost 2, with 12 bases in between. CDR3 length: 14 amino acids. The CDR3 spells CASSSGAGAYEQYF. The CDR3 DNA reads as TGCGCCAGCAGCTCCGGGGCCGGGGCCTACGAGCAGTACTTC.

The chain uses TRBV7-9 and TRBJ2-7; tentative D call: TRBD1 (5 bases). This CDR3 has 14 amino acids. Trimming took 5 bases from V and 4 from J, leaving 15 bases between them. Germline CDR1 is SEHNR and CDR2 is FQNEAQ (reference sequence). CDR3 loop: CASSADTRVYEQYF. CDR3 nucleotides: TGTGCCAGCAGCGCGGACACGAGAGTGTACGAGCAGTACTTC.

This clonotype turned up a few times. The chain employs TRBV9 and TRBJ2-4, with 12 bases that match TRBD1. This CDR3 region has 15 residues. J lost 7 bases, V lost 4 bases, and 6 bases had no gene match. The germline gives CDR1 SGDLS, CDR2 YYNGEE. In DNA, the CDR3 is TGTGCCAGCAGCCCCGGGACAGGGGGCAGGAACATTCAGTACTTC. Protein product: CASSPGTGGRNIQYF.